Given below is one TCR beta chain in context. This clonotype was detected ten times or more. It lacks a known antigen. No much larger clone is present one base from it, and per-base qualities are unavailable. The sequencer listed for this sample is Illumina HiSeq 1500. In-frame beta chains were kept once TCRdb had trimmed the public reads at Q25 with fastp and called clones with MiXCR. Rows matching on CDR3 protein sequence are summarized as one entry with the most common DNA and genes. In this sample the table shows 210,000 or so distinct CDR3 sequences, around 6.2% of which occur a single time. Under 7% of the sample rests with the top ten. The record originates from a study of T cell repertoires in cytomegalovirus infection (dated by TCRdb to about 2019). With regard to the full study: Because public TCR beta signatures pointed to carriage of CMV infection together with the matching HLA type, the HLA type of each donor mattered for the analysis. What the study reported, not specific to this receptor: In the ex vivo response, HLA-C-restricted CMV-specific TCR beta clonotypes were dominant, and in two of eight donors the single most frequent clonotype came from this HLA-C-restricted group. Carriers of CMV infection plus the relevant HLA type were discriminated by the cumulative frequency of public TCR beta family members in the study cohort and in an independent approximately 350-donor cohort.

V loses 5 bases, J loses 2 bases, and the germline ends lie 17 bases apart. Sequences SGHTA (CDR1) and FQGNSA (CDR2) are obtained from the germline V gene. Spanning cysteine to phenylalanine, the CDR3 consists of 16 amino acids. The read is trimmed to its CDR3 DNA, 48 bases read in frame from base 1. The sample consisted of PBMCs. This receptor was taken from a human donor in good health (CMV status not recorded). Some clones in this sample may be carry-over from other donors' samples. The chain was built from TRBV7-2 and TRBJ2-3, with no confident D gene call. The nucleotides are TGTGCCAGCAGCCTAGACCGCCCAAACCCCACAGATACGCAGTATTTT. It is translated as CASSLDRPNPTDTQYF.